The 25 T cell receptor beta chains given below trace back to one sample, sequenced in a study of vaccination effects on CD4 cells after COVID-19. ViraFEST assay sequencing came after antigen-specific CD4+ T cells were expanded with viral peptide pools. Cultured cells yielded isolated CD4+ T cells after approximately nine days. It was two doses of either the BNT162b2 or mRNA-1273 vaccine that participants received. The antigens these receptors bind are not known. Libraries were prepared by immunoSEQ multiplex PCR; TCRdb keeps only in-frame clonotypes and omits some of them. This sample has more than 65,000 clones, with around 80% found just once. This sample comprised CD4+ T cells from PBMCs cultured with HCoV-229E spike peptides, obtained after COVID-19 vaccination. These receptors were obtained from a human donor who received a COVID-19 vaccine.

V and J are TRBV27 and TRBJ1-6; the D is unclear. Per germline, CDR1 MNHEY and CDR2 SMNVEV (reference sequence). CDR3 length equals 15 residues. V was trimmed by 7 bases and J by 3 bases, leaving 13 bases between them. This chain's CDR3 is CASNHHGSYNSPLHF. CDR3 DNA: TGTGCCAGCAACCATCACGGGAGCTATAATTCACCCCTCCACTTT.

The V and J genes are TRBV27 and TRBJ1-1; 7 bases map to TRBD1. This CDR3 contains 15 residues. In germline, CDR1 is MNHEY, CDR2 SMNVEV (reference sequence). Trimming removed 2 bases from V and 2 bases from J; junction bases left unmatched: 5. This CDR3 is CASSLVGTANTEAFF. The CDR3 DNA reads TGTGCCAGCAGTTTAGTAGGGACAGCTAACACTGAAGCTTTCTTT.

The chain carries TRBV3-1 (or the pseudogene TRBV3-2) and TRBJ1-3; D uncertain. V was clipped by 1 base and J by 7 bases, with 5 bases between them. Germline V CDR1 and CDR2: LGHDT, YNNKEL (reference sequence). The CDR3 loop spans 12 amino acids. CDR3 sequence: CASSQVENTIYF. The CDR3 nucleotides are TGTGCCAGCAGCCAAGTAGAGAACACCATATATTTT.

This clone was seen a handful of times. This rearrangement joins TRBV5-5 to TRBJ1-2, with 7 bases lining up with TRBD1. Unmatched junction bases numbered 2, after V lost 0 bases and J lost 3 bases. Germline CDR1 reads SGHKS; CDR2 reads YYEKEE (reference sequence). This CDR3 contains 14 residues. The CDR3 is CASSLEGADYGYTF. The CDR3 nucleotides are TGTGCCAGCAGCTTGGAGGGGGCGGACTATGGCTACACCTTC.

This clone was counted once. This chain connects TRBV13 to TRBJ2-1; maybe TRBD2 (6 bases). CDR3 length: 13 amino acids. The V gene's germline CDR1 is PRHDT and CDR2 FYEKMQ (reference sequence). Trimming left V 0 bases short and J 9 bases short, with 9 bases between. The CDR3 sequence is CASSLGGGGEQFF. CDR3 coding DNA: TGTGCCAGCAGCTTAGGGGGAGGCGGTGAGCAGTTCTTC.

This chain connects TRBV14 to TRBJ1-4; D call uncertain. The V end was cut by 1 base, the J end by 8 bases, with 14 bases between. Germline values: CDR1 SGHDN, CDR2 FVKESK. This CDR3 is 15 amino acids long. CDR3 loop: CASSQAGQSKEKLFF. The CDR3 coding sequence is TGTGCCAGCAGCCAAGCCGGGCAGTCGAAAGAAAAACTGTTTTTT.

The chain combines TRBV6-4 with TRBJ2-3; TRBD2 might be the D (5 bases). Trimming took off 0 bases at V and 4 bases at J, with 8 bases between the two ends. The CDR3 runs to 14 residues. CDR1 is MRHNA and CDR2 is SNTAGT in the germline V gene. The CDR3 nucleotides read TGTGCCAGCAGTGACTCAAGGACTTCAGATACGCAGTATTTT. Translated: CASSDSRTSDTQYF.

The V and J genes are TRBV9 and TRBJ2-3, with D possibly TRBD2 on 6 matching bases. V was pared by 0 bases and J by 4 bases, with 9 bases between. The germline gives CDR1 SGDLS, CDR2 YYNGEE. The CDR3 length is 14 residues. The CDR3 sequence is CASSVGGVADTQYF. DNA of the CDR3: TGTGCCAGCAGCGTAGGGGGGGTTGCAGATACGCAGTATTTT.

The chain combines TRBV19 with TRBJ2-5; D is ambiguous. Germline-derived CDR1 and CDR2 are LNHDA and SQIVND (reference sequence). V gave up 4 bases and J gave up 5 bases, with 14 bases separating them. CDR3 length: 14 residues. The CDR3 DNA reads as TGTGCCAGTAGTACCCTAACACAATGGGAGACCCAGTACTTC. This sequence encodes CASSTLTQWETQYF. The variable domain in full, completed from reference TRBV19 and TRBJ2-5, reads DGGITQSPKYLFRKEGQNVTLSCEQNLNHDAMYWYRQDPGQGLRLIYYSQIVNDFQKGDIAEGYSVSREKKESFPLTVTSAQKNPTAFYLCASSTLTQWETQYFGPGTRLLVL.

The chain joins TRBV5-1 to TRBJ1-2; D is uncertain. The CDR3 sequence is 15 residues long. The germline gives CDR1 SGHRS, CDR2 YFSETQ. With 0 bases removed from V and 8 bases from J, the gap between germline ends came to 17 bases. Written as DNA, the CDR3 is TGCGCCAGCAGCTTGGTGGGAAGTATGGATGTAGGCTACACCTTC. It specifies CASSLVGSMDVGYTF.

The chain employs TRBV7-3 and TRBJ2-1; D gene ambiguous. The CDR3 spans 15 residues. The germline V and J ends were trimmed by 5 bases and 0 bases, with 11 bases remaining between them. From germline, CDR1 is SGHTA and CDR2 FQGTGA. The CDR3: CASSGLASSYNEQFF. The DNA for the CDR3 is TGTGCCAGCAGCGGATTAGCCAGCTCCTACAATGAGCAGTTCTTC.

DNA of the CDR3: TGTGCCAGCAGCTTCGGCGGGGTTGGCACAGATACGCAGTATTTT. Protein: CASSFGGVGTDTQYF. The rearrangement joins TRBV5-8 to TRBJ2-3; a possible D gene is TRBD2 (6 bases). V was trimmed by 2 bases and J by 1 base, leaving 11 bases between them. CDR3 length: 15 residues. Germline V gene lookup returns CDR1 SGHTS and CDR2 YDEGEE.

The table lists this clone with a few counts. This rearrangement joins TRBV7-3 to TRBJ2-1; 11 bases are shared with TRBD1. The CDR3 consists of 14 residues. J was trimmed by 6 bases and V by 4 bases; bases with no gene match: 2. The V gene's germline CDR1 is SGHTA and CDR2 FQGTGA. The CDR3 bases are TGTGCCAGCAGCTGGGGACAGGGGGGCAATGAGCAGTTCTTC. The encoded protein is CASSWGQGGNEQFF.

The genes are TRBV24-1 and TRBJ2-3; the D is unclear. The CDR3 sequence is 13 residues long. The germline V and J ends were trimmed by 7 bases and 6 bases, with 13 bases remaining between them. In germline, CDR1 is KGHDR, CDR2 SFDVKD. As DNA, the CDR3 is TGTGCCACCAGAAAGAGTTGGAAGGATACGCAGTATTTT. Translating it yields CATRKSWKDTQYF.

This clone was picked up one time. The chain combines TRBV19 with TRBJ1-5; D possibly corresponds to TRBD1 (5 bases). The CDR3 spans 17 residues. Trimming cost V 6 bases and J 0 bases, with 18 bases left between them. CDR1 is LNHDA, CDR2 SQIVND, per germline (reference sequence). In DNA, the CDR3 is TGTGCCAGTAGCCAAATGGGGAGGGGCACTAGCAATCAGCCCCAGCATTTT. It codes for CASSQMGRGTSNQPQHF.

V gene TRBV11-2 combines with J gene TRBJ2-5; D unclear. The CDR3 is 14 residues long. The V and J ends lost 6 bases and 0 bases respectively, with 11 bases between them. Germline V gene data show CDR1 as SGHAT and CDR2 as FQNNGV. The DNA for the CDR3 is TGTGCCAGCAGTCGGACCCAGAACCAAGAGACCCAGTACTTC. Encoded protein: CASSRTQNQETQYF.

This clone was observed once. This sequence joins TRBV18 and TRBJ1-3, with D possibly TRBD1 on 5 matching bases. The CDR3 covers 14 residues. V was pared by 9 bases and J by 0 bases, with 12 bases between. Germline V gene sequence: CDR1 KGHSH, CDR2 LQKENI. CDR3: CASMTANSGNTIYF. CDR3 DNA sequence: TGTGCCAGTATGACAGCTAACTCTGGAAACACCATATATTTT.

Concerning this clone: Other DNA sequences in the sample encode the same CDR3. This sequence joins TRBV6-2 or TRBV6-3 and TRBJ2-7, with unresolved D. The CDR3 extends over 14 amino acids. The ends were cut back, 0 bases at V and 3 bases at J, with 9 bases in the middle. CDR1 is MNHEY, CDR2 SVGEGT, per germline. This CDR3 reads CASSYSLRDYEQYV. CDR3 DNA: TGTGCCAGCAGTTACTCGCTGAGAGACTACGAGCAGTACGTC.

The rearrangement links TRBV15 to TRBJ1-5; no firm D call. V was clipped by 3 bases and J by 4 bases, with 13 bases between them. CDR1 LNHNV and CDR2 YYDKDF come from the germline V gene (reference sequence). This CDR3 spans 15 amino acids. CDR3 loop: CATSSTRTLNQPQHF. Written as DNA, the CDR3 is TGTGCCACCAGCAGTACCAGGACGCTAAATCAGCCCCAGCATTTT.

This chain connects TRBV7-2 to TRBJ2-1; D is unclear. The CDR3 loop spans 11 amino acids. Trimming stripped 3 bases from V and 11 bases from J, with 8 bases between. The germline gives CDR1 SGHTA, CDR2 FQGNSA. DNA for the CDR3: TGTGCCAGCAGCTTCGACCGAAAGCAGTTCTTC. As protein: CASSFDRKQFF.

The chain carries TRBV20-1 and TRBJ2-5, with a tentative D call TRBD1 (6 bases). This CDR3 is built from 11 residues. The V gene lost 7 bases and the J gene lost 3 bases, with 9 bases spanning the gap. The germline V gene has CDR1 DFQATT and CDR2 SNEGSKA (reference sequence). The CDR3 here is CSGWDKETQYF. CDR3 in DNA: TGCAGTGGTTGGGACAAAGAGACCCAGTACTTC.

V usage is TRBV12-3 or TRBV12-4 and J usage is TRBJ2-1, with D tentatively TRBD2 (5 bases). V lost 3 bases to trimming and J lost 12 bases, with 15 bases between them. This CDR3 contains 13 residues. In nucleotides, the CDR3 is TGTGCCAGCAGTTTGAATAGAGAGGGATCGCAGTTCTTC. Protein: CASSLNREGSQFF.

The gene calls are TRBV10-3 and TRBJ2-3; 8 nucleotides agree with TRBD1. The ends lost 6 bases at V and 4 bases at J; junction bases unmatched: 3. CDR1 and CDR2 from the germline V gene are ENHRY and SYGVKD. The CDR3 contains 13 residues. The DNA of the CDR3 is TGTGCCATCAGGGGACAGGTGGCAGATACGCAGTATTTT. Translated, it gives CAIRGQVADTQYF.

The CDR3 loop reads CASSYGITGGGQPQHF. The DNA for the CDR3 is TGTGCCAGCAGTTACGGAATAACAGGGGGCGGGCAGCCCCAGCATTTT. This chain connects TRBV6-2 or TRBV6-3 to TRBJ1-5, with 9 bases lining up with TRBD1. Germline CDR1 reads MNHEY; CDR2 reads SVGEGT. V trimming: 2 bases; J trimming: 7 bases; junction bases outside the gene matches: 9. This CDR3 has 16 amino acids.

The chain couples TRBV5-6 to TRBJ1-2; the match to TRBD1 covers 7 bases. CDR3 size: 16 residues. CDR1 is SGHDT, CDR2 YYEEEE, per germline. J was trimmed by 4 bases and V by 4 bases; bases with no gene match: 13. For the CDR3, the DNA is TGTGCCAGCAGCCAAAGAGGACAGGTTGTTGGCTATGGCTACACCTTC. It specifies CASSQRGQVVGYGYTF.